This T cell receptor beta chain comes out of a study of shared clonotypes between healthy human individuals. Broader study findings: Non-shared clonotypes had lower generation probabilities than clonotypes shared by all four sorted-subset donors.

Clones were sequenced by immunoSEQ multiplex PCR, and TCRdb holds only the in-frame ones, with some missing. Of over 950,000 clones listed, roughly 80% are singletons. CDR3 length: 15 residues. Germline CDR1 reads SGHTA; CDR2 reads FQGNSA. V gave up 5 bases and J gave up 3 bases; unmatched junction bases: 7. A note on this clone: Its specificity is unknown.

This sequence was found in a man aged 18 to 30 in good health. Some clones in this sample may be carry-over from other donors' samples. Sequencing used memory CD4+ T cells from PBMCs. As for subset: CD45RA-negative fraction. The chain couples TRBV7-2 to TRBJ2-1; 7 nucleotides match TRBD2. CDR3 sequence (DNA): TGTGCCAGCAGCCCAGCGGGGCCCGGCTACAATGAGCAGTTCTTC. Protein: CASSPAGPGYNEQFF. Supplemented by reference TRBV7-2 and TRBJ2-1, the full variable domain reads GAGVSQSPSNKVTEKGKDVELRCDPISGHTALYWYRQSLGQGLEFLIYFQGNSAPDKSGLPSDRFSAERTGGSVSTLTIQRTQQEDSAVYLCASSPAGPGYNEQFFGPGTRLTVL.